This T cell receptor beta chain was identified during a study of OX40 agonist ivuxolimab in advanced cancers. Whole-study findings and limits: It was also the case that some nonresponders had low normalized T-cell clonal expansion. CD4+ and CD8+ blood T cells expanded clonally by week 6 at 0.1 to 3.0 mg/kg. CD8+ T cells averaged more expanded clones than CD4+.

The J segment lost 8 bases and the V segment lost 0 bases, leaving 7 bases of the junction unmatched. There are 16 residues in the CDR3. CDR1 and CDR2 (germline): MGHRA, YSYEKL. This clone ranks as large. Antigen specificity is unknown. Only in-frame clones appear in the TCRdb table, and some are missing; sequencing was by immunoSEQ multiplex PCR. This table holds under 25,000 clones, more than 60% found once. The receptor was derived from an adult with an advanced solid tumor such as melanoma, head and neck, liver or kidney cancer. This chain connects TRBV4-1 to TRBJ1-6; 7 positions match TRBD1. This material consisted of CD4+ or CD8+ T cells sorted from blood, taken in a trial of the OX40 agonist ivuxolimab. The CDR3 here is CASSQERQGVHSPLHF. CDR3 DNA sequence: TGCGCCAGCAGCCAAGAACGGCAGGGGGTCCATTCACCCCTCCACTTT.